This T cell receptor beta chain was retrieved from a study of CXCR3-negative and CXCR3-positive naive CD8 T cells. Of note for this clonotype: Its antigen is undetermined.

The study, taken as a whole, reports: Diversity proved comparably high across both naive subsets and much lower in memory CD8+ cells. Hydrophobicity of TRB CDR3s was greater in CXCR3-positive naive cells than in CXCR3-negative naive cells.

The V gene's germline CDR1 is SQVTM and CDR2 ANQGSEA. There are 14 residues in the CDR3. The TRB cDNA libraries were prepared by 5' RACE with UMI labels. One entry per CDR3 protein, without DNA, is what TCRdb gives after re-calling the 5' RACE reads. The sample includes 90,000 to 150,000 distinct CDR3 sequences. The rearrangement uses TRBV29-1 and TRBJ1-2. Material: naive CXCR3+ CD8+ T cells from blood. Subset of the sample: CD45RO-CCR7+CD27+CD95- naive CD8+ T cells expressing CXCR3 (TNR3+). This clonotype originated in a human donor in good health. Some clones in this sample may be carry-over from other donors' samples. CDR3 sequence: CSVEDHSLEDGYTF.